One T cell receptor (beta chain) is described in this entry. The data were obtained in a study of blood T cell repertoires in COVID-19. Germline V gives CDR1 SGHNT, CDR2 YYREEE (reference sequence). Trimming pared 4 bases from V and 1 base from J, leaving 17 bases between. The CDR3 is made up of 17 amino acids. Clones were sequenced by immunoSEQ multiplex PCR, and TCRdb holds only the in-frame ones, with some missing. The sample comprises 200,000 to 250,000 clones, about 85% of which are singletons, and just under 1% rests with the top ten. This chain joins TRBV5-4 and TRBJ2-2, with D perhaps TRBD2 (7 bases). The receptor's source is a man aged 40-55 years with acute or convalescent COVID-19. The sequenced sample consisted of peripheral blood. CDR3 nucleotide sequence: TGTGCCAGCAGCCCGCTTTGGGGGGGCGGGAACACCGGGGAGCTGTTTTTT. It translates to CASSPLWGGGNTGELFF.